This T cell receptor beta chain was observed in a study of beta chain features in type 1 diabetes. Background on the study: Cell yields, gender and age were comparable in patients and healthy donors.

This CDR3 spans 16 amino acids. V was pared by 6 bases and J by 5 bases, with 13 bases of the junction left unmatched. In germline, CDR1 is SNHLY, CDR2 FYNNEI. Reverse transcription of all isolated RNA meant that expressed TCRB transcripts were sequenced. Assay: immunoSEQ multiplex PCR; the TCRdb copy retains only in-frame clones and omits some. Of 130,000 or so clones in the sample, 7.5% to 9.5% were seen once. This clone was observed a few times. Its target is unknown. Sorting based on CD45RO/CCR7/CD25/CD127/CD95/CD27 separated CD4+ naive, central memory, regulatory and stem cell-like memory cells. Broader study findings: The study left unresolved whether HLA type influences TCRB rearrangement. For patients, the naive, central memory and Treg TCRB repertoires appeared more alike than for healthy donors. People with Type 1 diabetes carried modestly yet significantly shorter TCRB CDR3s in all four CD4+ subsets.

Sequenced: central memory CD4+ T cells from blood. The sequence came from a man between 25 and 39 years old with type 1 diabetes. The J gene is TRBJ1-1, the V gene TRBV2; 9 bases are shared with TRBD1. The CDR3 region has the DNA TGTGCCAGCAGAGTCCCGGGACAGGGACGCGGTACTGAAGCTTTCTTT. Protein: CASRVPGQGRGTEAFF.